This section outlines one T cell receptor (beta chain) sequence together with its context. Its antigen is currently unknown. One entry per CDR3 protein results from TCRdb running MiXCR on the 5' RACE reads. The sample comprises roughly 30,000 distinct CDR3 sequences, less than 40% of which are singletons, and under 50% rests with the top ten. After removal of 6 bases from V and 0 bases from J, the junction contained 13 bases not matched to a gene. The CDR3 contains 17 residues. This sample is part of a study of CD8 T cells in ankylosing spondylitis. General study results and limits: Reports say disease-linked clones showed up significantly more in matched ankylosing spondylitis synovial fluid.

This rearrangement joins TRBV12-3 or TRBV12-4 to TRBJ1-1, with TRBD1 matching over 7 bases. This TCR was recovered from a male donor with ankylosing spondylitis. Sequencing was done on a sample of synovial fluid, either unsorted or a sorted T cell fraction (not recorded which). The CDR3: CASRRRGGTEMNTEAFF. CDR3 DNA: TGTGCCAGCAGGCGCCGAGGTGGGACAGAAATGAACACTGAAGCTTTCTTT.